This T cell receptor (beta chain) is drawn from a study of CD8+CD57+ T cells in acquired aplastic anemia. Turning to the study itself: About 3 ug was the average amount of DNA from sorted CD4+ and CD8+ cells. The study obtained around 10 million reads on average for CD4+ cells from healthy donors.

Germline values: CDR1 SEHNR, CDR2 FQNEAQ (reference sequence). The CDR3 sequence is 11 residues long. Turning to this clonotype: Its antigen is unknown. Compared with germline, one end of the junction differs, possibly owing to a read error.

Study observations and caveats: In common between the patients and the controls were more than 25 CD8+ CDR3 sequences. Between patients and controls, CD8+ Simpson's diversity did not vary significantly.

Genomic DNA, the template, was used for profiling of the TCR beta VDJ and CDR3. One entry per CDR3 protein results from TCRdb running MiXCR on the reads. The sample includes about 210,000 distinct CDR3 sequences, approximately 57% of them seen just once. V usage is TRBV7-9 and J usage is TRBJ2-3, with 7 bases fitting TRBD2. Sequencing was done on a sample of sorted CD4+, CD8+, or CD8+CD57+ T cells (not recorded which) from PBMCs. The source of this sequence is a human donor in good health. The CDR3 spells CASSNRDYPCF. CDR3 coding DNA: TGTGCCAGCAGCAATCGGGACTACCCATGTTTT.